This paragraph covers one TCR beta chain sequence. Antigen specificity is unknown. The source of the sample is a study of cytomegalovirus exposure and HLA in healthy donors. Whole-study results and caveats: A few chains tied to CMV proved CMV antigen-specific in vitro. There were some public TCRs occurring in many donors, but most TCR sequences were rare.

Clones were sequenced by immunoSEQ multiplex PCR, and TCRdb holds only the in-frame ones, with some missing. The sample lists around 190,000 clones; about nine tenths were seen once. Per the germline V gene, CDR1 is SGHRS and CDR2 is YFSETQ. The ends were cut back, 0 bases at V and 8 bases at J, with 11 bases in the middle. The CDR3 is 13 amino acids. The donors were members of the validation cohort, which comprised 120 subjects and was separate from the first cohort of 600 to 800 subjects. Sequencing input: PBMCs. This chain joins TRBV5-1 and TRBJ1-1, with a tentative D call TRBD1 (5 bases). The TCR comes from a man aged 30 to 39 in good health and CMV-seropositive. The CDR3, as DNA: TGCGCCAGCAGCTTGGACAGGCTTAGCGAAGCTTTCTTT. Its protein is CASSLDRLSEAFF.